Each of the 11 T cell receptor beta chains below was sequenced from the same sample in a study of cytomegalovirus exposure and HLA in healthy donors. The PCR employed 60 Vbeta primers together with 13 Jbeta primers. Libraries were prepared by immunoSEQ multiplex PCR; TCRdb keeps only in-frame clonotypes and omits some of them. The repertoire holds roughly 160,000 clones, with about four fifths as singletons. Sequencing used PBMCs. The receptor source for this set is a man aged 25-45 years in good health and CMV-seronegative.

J is TRBJ1-1 and V is TRBV14; D is perhaps TRBD1 (5 bases). Germline V gene sequence: CDR1 SGHDN, CDR2 FVKESK. V lost 4 bases and J lost 2, with 17 bases in between. The CDR3 is made up of 16 amino acids. CDR3 DNA: TGTGCCAGCAGCCCCCCCAGGGTACGGTCAAACACTGAAGCTTTCTTT. It is translated as CASSPPRVRSNTEAFF.

The J gene is TRBJ1-6, the V gene TRBV30, with D perhaps TRBD1 (5 bases). Trimming removed 0 bases at V and 8 bases at J, with 11 bases between. The CDR3 is made up of 14 amino acids. Germline loops: CDR1 GTSNPN, CDR2 SVGIG (reference sequence). The CDR3 region is CAWSVQAGDSPLHF. Here the CDR3 DNA reads TGTGCCTGGAGTGTACAAGCGGGGGATTCACCCCTCCACTTT. Using reference TRBV30 and TRBJ1-6 for the parts outside the CDR3, the full variable domain is SQTIHQWPATLVQPVGSPLSLECTVEGTSNPNLYWYRQAAGRGLQLLFYSVGIGQISSEVPQNLSASRPQDRQFILSSKKLLLSDSGFYLCAWSVQAGDSPLHFGNGTRLTVT.

This clone was detected once. The CDR3 DNA sequence: TGTGCCAGCAGCTCCATGGGGGGGCAAGACATTCAGTACTTC. This codes for CASSSMGGQDIQYF. The chain links TRBV7-3 to TRBJ2-4; D is perhaps TRBD2 (7 bases). The CDR3 runs 14 residues. Germline lookup yields CDR1 SGHTA and CDR2 FQGTGA. V was shortened by 4 bases and J by 8 bases, with 15 bases between the two germline ends.

This chain links TRBV7-9 with TRBJ2-7; D remains unclear. The CDR3 length is 14 residues. CDR1 and CDR2 (germline): SEHNR, FQNEAQ (reference sequence). The V end was cut by 5 bases, the J end by 0 bases, with 11 bases between. CDR3 bases: TGTGCCAGCAGCCCCCATGAGTCCTCCTACGAGCAGTACTTC. Translation gives CASSPHESSYEQYF.

The chain carries TRBV30 and TRBJ2-1; D not certain. Trimming cost V 3 bases and J 0 bases, with 15 bases left between them. CDR1 is GTSNPN and CDR2 is SVGIG in the germline V gene (reference sequence). The CDR3 totals 16 residues. The DNA for the CDR3 is TGTGCCTGGAGAAGAAGAGATCGGAGCTCCTACAATGAGCAGTTCTTC. This codes for CAWRRRDRSSYNEQFF.

The rearrangement uses TRBV7-8 and TRBJ2-7, with a possible D match to TRBD2 (6 bases). CDR1 is SGHVS, CDR2 FQNEAQ, per germline. The CDR3 totals 15 residues. V was trimmed by 1 base and J by 3 bases, leaving 13 bases between them. CDR3 residues: CASSLVLAPNYEQYF. Here the CDR3 DNA reads TGTGCCAGCAGCTTAGTACTAGCACCCAACTACGAGCAGTACTTC. Variable domain in full (rest from reference TRBV7-8 and TRBJ2-7): GAGVSQSPRYKVAKRGQDVALRCDPISGHVSLFWYQQALGQGPEFLTYFQNEAQLDKSGLPSDRFFAERPEGSVSTLKIQRTQQEDSAVYLCASSLVLAPNYEQYFGPGTRLTVT.

The chain has TRBV28 and TRBJ2-3; 11 bases line up with TRBD2. Germline V gene lookup returns CDR1 MDHEN and CDR2 SYDVKM. V dropped 7 bases and J dropped 4; count of bases not matched to a gene: 7. This CDR3 is built from 15 residues. CDR3 nucleotides: TGTGCCAGCACGACTAGCGGGAAATTTGCAGATACGCAGTATTTT. Translation gives CASTTSGKFADTQYF. The full variable domain, completed using reference TRBV28 and TRBJ2-3, is DVKVTQSSRYLVKRTGEKVFLECVQDMDHENMFWYRQDPGLGLRLIYFSYDVKMKEKGDIPEGYSVSREKKERFSLILESASTNQTSMYLCASTTSGKFADTQYFGPGTRLTVL.

The chain recombines TRBV29-1 with TRBJ1-2; the D gene is possibly TRBD1 (5 bases). V lost 8 bases and J 8 bases, leaving 24 bases between the germline ends. There are 14 residues in the CDR3. The germline CDR1 and CDR2 sequences are SQVTM and ANQGSEA. The CDR3 is CSCSAEAGLTGYTF. The CDR3 DNA reads TGCAGCTGCAGCGCGGAGGCGGGGCTGACCGGCTACACCTTC.

The chain combines TRBV7-3 with TRBJ2-2; D remains ambiguous. With 5 bases removed from V and 2 bases from J, the gap between germline ends came to 3 bases. CDR3 size: 12 residues. CDR1 SGHTA and CDR2 FQGTGA come from the germline V gene. DNA for the CDR3: TGTGCCAGCAGCCGTAACACCGGGGAGCTGTTTTTT. As protein: CASSRNTGELFF.

The chain joins TRBV28 to TRBJ1-3; 9 bases fit TRBD1. In germline, CDR1 is MDHEN, CDR2 SYDVKM. The ends lost 5 bases at V and 9 bases at J; junction bases unmatched: 11. The CDR3 spans 15 residues. The chain's CDR3 is CASSPGQGIVSTIYF. DNA for the CDR3: TGTGCCAGCAGTCCCGGACAGGGGATTGTTAGCACCATATATTTT.

The J gene is TRBJ1-2, the V gene TRBV10-3, with D tentatively TRBD1 (5 bases). V lost 3 bases to trimming and J lost 0 bases, with 14 bases between them. Germline-derived CDR1 and CDR2 are ENHRY and SYGVKD. The CDR3 sequence is 16 residues long. The CDR3 loop reads CAISDWGGDTNYGYTF. The CDR3 DNA sequence: TGTGCCATCAGTGATTGGGGGGGGGATACTAACTATGGCTACACCTTC.